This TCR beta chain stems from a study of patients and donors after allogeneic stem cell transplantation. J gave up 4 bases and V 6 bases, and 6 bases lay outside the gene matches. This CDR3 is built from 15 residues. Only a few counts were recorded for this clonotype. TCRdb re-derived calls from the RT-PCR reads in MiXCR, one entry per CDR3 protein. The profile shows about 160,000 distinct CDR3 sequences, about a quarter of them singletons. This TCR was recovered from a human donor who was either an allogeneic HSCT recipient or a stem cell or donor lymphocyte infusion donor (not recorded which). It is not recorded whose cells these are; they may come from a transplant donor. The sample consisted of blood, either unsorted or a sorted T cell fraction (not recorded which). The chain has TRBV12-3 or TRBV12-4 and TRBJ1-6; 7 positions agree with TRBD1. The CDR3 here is CASRSEGQYNSPLHF. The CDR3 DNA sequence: TGTGCCAGCAGATCTGAGGGACAGTATAATTCACCCCTCCACTTT.